This TCR beta chain was captured by sequencing in a study of cytomegalovirus exposure and HLA in healthy donors. Turning to the study itself: The approximately 110 validation repertoires, a later analysis reported, used the same platform as the 600 to 850 repertoires from the first cohort. Points from the study as a whole: Later, an analysis found that TCR clusters from the first cohort tended to co-occur in the approximately 130 validation repertoires. A few CMV-associated chains proved CMV antigen-specific in vitro.

The J segment lost 5 bases and the V segment lost 1 base, leaving 6 bases of the junction unmatched. Germline lookup yields CDR1 SGHDT and CDR2 YYEEEE. This CDR3 region has 16 residues. As concerns this clone: What it binds is unknown.

Data came from immunoSEQ multiplex PCR; TCRdb stores just in-frame clones and leaves some out. Of around 200,000 clones detected, 84% appear once; the ten largest clones hold under 3.5%. This TCR derives from a young woman in good health and CMV-seropositive. Input material: PBMCs. V usage is TRBV5-6 and J usage is TRBJ2-5, with TRBD2 identical over 12 bases. CDR3 bases: TGTGCCAGCAGCTTGACTAGCGGGGGGTTTGGGGAGACCCAGTACTTC. Encoded protein: CASSLTSGGFGETQYF.